This T cell receptor beta chain originates from a study of human thymus T cells. Corrective heart surgery yielded resections, and these provided the thymus tissue. Those donating were healthy Finnish infants in corrective surgery for congenital heart defects. Points from the study as a whole: Related reports documented highly overlapping thymic repertoires among unrelated individuals. Both thymic and peripheral blood repertoires showed apparently biased V and J usage.

V gave up 1 base and J gave up 1 base, with 10 bases separating them. The germline V gene encodes CDR1 SGHDN and CDR2 FVKESK. The CDR3 covers 15 residues. Libraries were prepared by immunoSEQ multiplex PCR; TCRdb keeps only in-frame clonotypes and omits some of them. The sample contains tens of thousands of clones, 85% to 95% of which appear only once. To note about this clone: Its antigen is not identified.

This chain uses TRBV14 with TRBJ1-1; a possible D gene is TRBD1 (6 bases). Sequencing was performed on thymus tissue. The sequence derives from a girl less than two years old with a congenital heart defect but otherwise immunologically healthy. The CDR3 sequence is CASSQAMGQNTEAFF. The CDR3 coding sequence is TGTGCCAGCAGCCAAGCTATGGGACAGAACACTGAAGCTTTCTTT.